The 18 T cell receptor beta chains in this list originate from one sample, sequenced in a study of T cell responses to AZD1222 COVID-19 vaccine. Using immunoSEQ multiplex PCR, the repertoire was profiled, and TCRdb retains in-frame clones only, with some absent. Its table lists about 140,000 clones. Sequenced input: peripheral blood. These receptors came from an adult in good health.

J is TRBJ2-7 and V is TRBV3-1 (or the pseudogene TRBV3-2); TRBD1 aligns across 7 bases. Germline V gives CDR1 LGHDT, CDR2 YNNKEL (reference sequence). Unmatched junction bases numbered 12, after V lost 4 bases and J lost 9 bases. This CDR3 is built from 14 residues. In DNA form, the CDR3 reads TGTGCCAGCAGCCTCCCCGGACAGGCGTTGGGGCAGTACTTC. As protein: CASSLPGQALGQYF.

The CDR3 region has the DNA TGTGCCAGCAGGAGTACAGGGGGGAGTAGTGAAAAACTGTTTTTT. This encodes CASRSTGGSSEKLFF. This chain links TRBV6-5 with TRBJ1-4, with 8 bases that match TRBD1. CDR3 size: 15 residues. Germline V lookup: CDR1 MNHEY, CDR2 SVGAGI. V shed 6 bases, J shed 7 bases, and the junction held 10 bases outside the gene matches.

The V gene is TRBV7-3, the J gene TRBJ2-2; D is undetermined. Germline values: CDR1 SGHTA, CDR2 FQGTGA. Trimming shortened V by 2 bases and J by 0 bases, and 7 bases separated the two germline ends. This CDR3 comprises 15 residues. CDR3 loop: CASSLLPANTGELFF. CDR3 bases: TGTGCCAGCAGCTTATTACCAGCGAACACCGGGGAGCTGTTTTTT.

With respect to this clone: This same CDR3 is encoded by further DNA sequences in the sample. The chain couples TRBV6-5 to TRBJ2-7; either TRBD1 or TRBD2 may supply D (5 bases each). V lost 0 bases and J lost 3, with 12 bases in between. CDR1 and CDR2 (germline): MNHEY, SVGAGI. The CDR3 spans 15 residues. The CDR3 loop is CASSYSQVRGYEQYF. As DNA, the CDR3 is TGTGCCAGCAGTTACTCGCAGGTGAGGGGCTACGAGCAGTACTTC.

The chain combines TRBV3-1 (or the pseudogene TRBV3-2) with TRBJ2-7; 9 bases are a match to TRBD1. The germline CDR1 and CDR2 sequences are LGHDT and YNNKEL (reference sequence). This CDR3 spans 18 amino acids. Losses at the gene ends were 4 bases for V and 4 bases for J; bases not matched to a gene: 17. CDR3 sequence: CASSPVDRGHWDPYEQYF. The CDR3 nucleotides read TGTGCCAGCAGCCCCGTGGACAGGGGCCACTGGGATCCATACGAGCAGTACTTC.

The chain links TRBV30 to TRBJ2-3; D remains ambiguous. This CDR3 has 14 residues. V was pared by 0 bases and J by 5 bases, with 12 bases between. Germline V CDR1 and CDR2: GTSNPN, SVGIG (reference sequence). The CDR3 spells CAWSVSPLGDTQYF. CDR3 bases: TGTGCCTGGAGTGTATCGCCCCTAGGAGATACGCAGTATTTT.

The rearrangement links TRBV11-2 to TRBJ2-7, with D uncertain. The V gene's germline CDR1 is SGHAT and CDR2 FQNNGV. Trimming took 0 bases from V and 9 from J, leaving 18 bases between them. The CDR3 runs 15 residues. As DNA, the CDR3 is TGTGCCAGCAGCTTAGATCGCGGCTCGCGGTGGGTGCAGTACTTC. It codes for CASSLDRGSRWVQYF. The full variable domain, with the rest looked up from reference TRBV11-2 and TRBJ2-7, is EAGVAQSPRYKIIEKRQSVAFWCNPISGHATLYWYQQILGQGPKLLIQFQNNGVVDDSQLPKDRFSAERLKGVDSTLKIQPAKLEDSAVYLCASSLDRGSRWVQYFGPGTRLTVT.

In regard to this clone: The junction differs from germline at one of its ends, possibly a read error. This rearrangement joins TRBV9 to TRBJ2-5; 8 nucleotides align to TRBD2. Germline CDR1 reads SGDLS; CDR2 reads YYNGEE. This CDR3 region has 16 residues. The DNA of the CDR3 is TGTGCCCGCAGCGCCCCCCCGGGGGGGCTGGGAGAGACCCAGTACTTC. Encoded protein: CARSAPPGGLGETQYF.

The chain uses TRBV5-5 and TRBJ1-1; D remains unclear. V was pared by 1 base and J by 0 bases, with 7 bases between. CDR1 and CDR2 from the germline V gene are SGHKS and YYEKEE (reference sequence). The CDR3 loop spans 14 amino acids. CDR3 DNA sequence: TGTGCCAGCAGCTTGCAGAGAATGAACACTGAAGCTTTCTTT. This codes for CASSLQRMNTEAFF.

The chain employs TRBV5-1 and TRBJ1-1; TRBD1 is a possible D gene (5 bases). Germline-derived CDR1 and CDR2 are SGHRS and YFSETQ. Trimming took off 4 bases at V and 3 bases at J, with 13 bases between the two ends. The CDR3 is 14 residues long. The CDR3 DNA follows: TGCGCCAGCAGCCGTGTGGGGGTTGACACTGAAGCTTTCTTT. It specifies CASSRVGVDTEAFF.

The CDR3 spells CASSQGGPGELFF. CDR3 bases: TGTGCCAGCAGCCAGGGAGGTCCCGGGGAGCTGTTTTTT. This chain connects TRBV5-5 to TRBJ2-2, with D tentatively TRBD2 (6 bases). The CDR3 runs to 13 residues. The ends were cut back, 4 bases at V and 6 bases at J, with 10 bases in the middle. Germline lookup yields CDR1 SGHKS and CDR2 YYEKEE (reference sequence).

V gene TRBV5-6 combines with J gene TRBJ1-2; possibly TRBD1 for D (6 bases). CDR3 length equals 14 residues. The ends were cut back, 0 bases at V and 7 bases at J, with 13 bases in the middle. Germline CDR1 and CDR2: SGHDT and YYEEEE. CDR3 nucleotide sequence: TGTGCCAGCAGCTTGGGGAACAGGGCAGGTGGCTACACCTTC. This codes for CASSLGNRAGGYTF. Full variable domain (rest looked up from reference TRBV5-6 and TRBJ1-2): DAGVTQSPTHLIKTRGQQVTLRCSPKSGHDTVSWYQQALGQGPQFIFQYYEEEERQRGNFPDRFSGHQFPNYSSELNVNALLLGDSALYLCASSLGNRAGGYTFGSGTRLTVV.

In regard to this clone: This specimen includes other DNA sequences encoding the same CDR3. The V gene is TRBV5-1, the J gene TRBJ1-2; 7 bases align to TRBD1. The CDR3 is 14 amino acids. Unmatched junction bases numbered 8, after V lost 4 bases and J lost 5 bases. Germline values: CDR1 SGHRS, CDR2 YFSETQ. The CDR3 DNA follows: TGCGCCAGCAGCCCGGGGACAGATGATTATGGCTACACCTTC. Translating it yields CASSPGTDDYGYTF.

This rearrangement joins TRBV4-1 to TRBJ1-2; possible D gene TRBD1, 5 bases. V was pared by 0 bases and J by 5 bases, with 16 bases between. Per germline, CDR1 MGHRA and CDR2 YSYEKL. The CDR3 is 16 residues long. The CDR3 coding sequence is TGCGCCAGCAGCCAAGACGTACAGGCTCTTTCTTATGGCTACACCTTC. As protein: CASSQDVQALSYGYTF.

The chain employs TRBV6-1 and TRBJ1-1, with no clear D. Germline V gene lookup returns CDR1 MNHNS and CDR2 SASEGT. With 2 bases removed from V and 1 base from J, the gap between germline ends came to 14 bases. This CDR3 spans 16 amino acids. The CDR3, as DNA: TGTGCCAGCAGTGAATTCCAGTCCCACCCGAACACTGAAGCTTTCTTT. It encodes CASSEFQSHPNTEAFF.

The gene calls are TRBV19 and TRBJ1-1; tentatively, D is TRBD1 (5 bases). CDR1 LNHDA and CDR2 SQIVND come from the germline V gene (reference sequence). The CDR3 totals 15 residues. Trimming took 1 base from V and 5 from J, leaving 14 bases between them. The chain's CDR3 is CASSIGVRTTTEAFF. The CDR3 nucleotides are TGTGCCAGTAGTATAGGCGTCCGGACAACGACTGAAGCTTTCTTT.

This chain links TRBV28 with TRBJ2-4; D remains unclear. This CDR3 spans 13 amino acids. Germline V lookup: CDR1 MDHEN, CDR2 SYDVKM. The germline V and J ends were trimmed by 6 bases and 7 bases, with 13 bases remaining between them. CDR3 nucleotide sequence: TGTGCCAGCAGACCCTCCCAAGGGAACATTCAGTACTTC. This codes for CASRPSQGNIQYF. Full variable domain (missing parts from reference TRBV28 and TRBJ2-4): DVKVTQSSRYLVKRTGEKVFLECVQDMDHENMFWYRQDPGLGLRLIYFSYDVKMKEKGDIPEGYSVSREKKERFSLILESASTNQTSMYLCASRPSQGNIQYFGAGTRLSVL.

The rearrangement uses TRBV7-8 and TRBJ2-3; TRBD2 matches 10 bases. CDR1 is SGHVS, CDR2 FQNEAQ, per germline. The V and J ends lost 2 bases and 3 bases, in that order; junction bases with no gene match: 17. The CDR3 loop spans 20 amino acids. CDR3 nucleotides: TGTGCCAGCAGCTTAAGCTCCCTAGCGGGGGCCTGGACCCAAACAGATACGCAGTATTTT. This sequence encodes CASSLSSLAGAWTQTDTQYF. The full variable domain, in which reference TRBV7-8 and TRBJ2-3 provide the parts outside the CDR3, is GAGVSQSPRYKVAKRGQDVALRCDPISGHVSLFWYQQALGQGPEFLTYFQNEAQLDKSGLPSDRFFAERPEGSVSTLKIQRTQQEDSAVYLCASSLSSLAGAWTQTDTQYFGPGTRLTVL.